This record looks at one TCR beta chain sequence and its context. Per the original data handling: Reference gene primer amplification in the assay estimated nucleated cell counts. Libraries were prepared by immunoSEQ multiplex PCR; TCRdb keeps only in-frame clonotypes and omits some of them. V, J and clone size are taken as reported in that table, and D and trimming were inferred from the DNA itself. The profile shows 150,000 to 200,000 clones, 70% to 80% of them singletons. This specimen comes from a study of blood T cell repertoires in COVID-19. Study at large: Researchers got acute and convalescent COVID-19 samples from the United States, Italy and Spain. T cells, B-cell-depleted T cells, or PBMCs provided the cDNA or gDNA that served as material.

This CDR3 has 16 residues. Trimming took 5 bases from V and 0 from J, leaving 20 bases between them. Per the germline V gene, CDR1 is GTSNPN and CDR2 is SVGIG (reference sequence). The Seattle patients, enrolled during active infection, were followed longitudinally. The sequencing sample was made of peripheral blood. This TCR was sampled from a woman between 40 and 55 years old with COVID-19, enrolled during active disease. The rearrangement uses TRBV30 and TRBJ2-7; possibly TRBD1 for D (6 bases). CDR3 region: CAWEGHGRGRSYEQYF. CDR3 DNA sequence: TGTGCCTGGGAAGGCCACGGCAGGGGCCGCTCCTACGAGCAGTACTTC.